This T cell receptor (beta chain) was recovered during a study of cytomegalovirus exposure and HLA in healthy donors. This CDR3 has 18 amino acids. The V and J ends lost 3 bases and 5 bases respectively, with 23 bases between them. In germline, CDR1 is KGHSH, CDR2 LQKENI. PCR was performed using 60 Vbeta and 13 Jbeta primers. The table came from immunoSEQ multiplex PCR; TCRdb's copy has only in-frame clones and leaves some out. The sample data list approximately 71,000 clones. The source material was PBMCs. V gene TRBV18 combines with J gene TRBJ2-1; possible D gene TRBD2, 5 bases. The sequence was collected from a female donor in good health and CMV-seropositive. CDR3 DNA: TGTGCCAGCTCACCGCTGCCGACCCTAGCTACATTCGACAATGAGCAGTTCTTC. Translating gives CASSPLPTLATFDNEQFF.